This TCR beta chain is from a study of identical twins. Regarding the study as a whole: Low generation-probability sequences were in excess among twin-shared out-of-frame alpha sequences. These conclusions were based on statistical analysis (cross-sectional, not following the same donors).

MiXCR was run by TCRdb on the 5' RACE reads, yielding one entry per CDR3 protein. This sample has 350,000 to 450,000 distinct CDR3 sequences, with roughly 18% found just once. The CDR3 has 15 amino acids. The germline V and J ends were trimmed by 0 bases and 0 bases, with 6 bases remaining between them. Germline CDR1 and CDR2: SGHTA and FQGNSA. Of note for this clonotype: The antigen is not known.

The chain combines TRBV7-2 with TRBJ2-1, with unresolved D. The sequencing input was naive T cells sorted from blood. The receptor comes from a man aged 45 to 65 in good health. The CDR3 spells CASSLAWHSYNEQFF. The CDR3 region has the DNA TGTGCCAGCAGCTTAGCGTGGCACTCCTACAATGAGCAGTTCTTC.